This TCR beta chain was found in a study of OX40 agonist ivuxolimab in advanced cancers. In the study overall: Those enrolled were roughly 80% male, with a mean age of around 55 years and ages from roughly 20 to 85. Three partial responders included one hepatocellular carcinoma patient and two cutaneous melanoma patients. The study's findings and limits: Researchers report that CD8+ T cells had, on average, more expanded clones than CD4+. Both blood CD4+ and CD8+ T cells showed clonal growth by week 6 at 0.1 to 3.0 mg/kg.

The repertoire was sequenced with immunoSEQ multiplex PCR; TCRdb's copy has only in-frame clones and lacks some. This table has tens of thousands of clones, 70% to 90% appearing once. Worth noting for this clone: Its antigen remains unknown. Distinct nucleotide sequences in the sample also encode this CDR3.

The germline V and J ends were trimmed by 3 bases and 2 bases, with 6 bases remaining between them. The CDR3 is 13 residues long. Germline assignment: CDR1 WNHNN and CDR2 SYGVQD (reference sequence). The chain links TRBV10-1 to TRBJ2-3, with D unresolved. The sequencing here drew on CD4+ or CD8+ T cells sorted from blood, taken in a trial of the OX40 agonist ivuxolimab. The TCR sequence derives from an adult with an advanced solid tumor such as melanoma, head and neck, liver or kidney cancer. DNA of the CDR3: TGCGCCAGCAGTGAAGGCCTCACAGATACGCAGTATTTT. Encoded protein: CASSEGLTDTQYF.